This TCR beta chain was identified during a study of regulatory and conventional T cells in RAG deficiency. Findings and limits, study-wide: Patient subsets had shorter CDR3s; Omenn Treg-Tconv overlap exceeded 85%. Treg unique TCR beta sequences were approximately 96-fold fewer in Omenn syndrome and CID/AS patients than controls. Sorted Omenn CD25-high CD127-low cells may not be bona fide Tregs. Control T-cell subsets had markedly higher Shannon entropy and lower Simpson indices than RAG-deficient patients.

Genomic DNA came from blood regulatory T cells gated CD4+ CD25-high CD127-low. Using immunoSEQ multiplex PCR, the repertoire was profiled, and TCRdb retains in-frame clones only, with some absent. This table has over 7,000 clones, about 90% appearing once. Concerning this clone: As yet, its antigen is unknown.

The same sample was also used in a study of regulatory T cells. That paper adds: Amplification used 52 TRBV primers and 13 TRBJ primers.

Sequenced: CD127- CD25+ CD4+ Tregs sorted from blood. The sequence was collected from a human donor in good health.

CDR3 nucleotide sequence: TGTGCCAGCAGCTTAGGGCAGGGATTAGATACGCAGTATTTT. This translates into CASSLGQGLDTQYF. The genes are TRBV7-9 and TRBJ2-3; tentatively, D is TRBD1 (5 bases). The V gene's germline CDR1 is SEHNR and CDR2 FQNEAQ (reference sequence). This CDR3 is built from 14 residues. The V end lost 1 base, the J end lost 5 bases, and 10 bases lay between the germline ends.